This TCR beta chain was sequenced for a study of cytomegalovirus exposure and HLA in healthy donors. Overall study findings and caveats: In a later analysis, HLA-associated beta chains showed higher expansion and lower generation probabilities than comparable chains.

V lost 5 bases to trimming and J lost 4 bases; unmatched junction nucleotides: 8. Germline loops: CDR1 LNHNV, CDR2 YYDKDF (reference sequence). CDR3 length: 15 amino acids. The study ran its PCR with 60 Vbeta and 13 Jbeta primers. Here immunoSEQ multiplex PCR was the method, and the copy in TCRdb shows in-frame clones only, minus some. Of approximately 150,000 clones in the sample, roughly four fifths were seen once. Note on this clone: The antigen remains undetermined.

Healthy bone marrow donors made up the donors. This receptor was obtained from a woman aged 18-29 years in good health and CMV-seropositive. The sample was PBMCs. The rearrangement links TRBV15 to TRBJ2-4; 7 bases fit TRBD1. In DNA, the CDR3 is TGTGCCACCAGCGCCAGGGGGACAGTTAAAAACATTCAGTACTTC. Translation gives CATSARGTVKNIQYF.